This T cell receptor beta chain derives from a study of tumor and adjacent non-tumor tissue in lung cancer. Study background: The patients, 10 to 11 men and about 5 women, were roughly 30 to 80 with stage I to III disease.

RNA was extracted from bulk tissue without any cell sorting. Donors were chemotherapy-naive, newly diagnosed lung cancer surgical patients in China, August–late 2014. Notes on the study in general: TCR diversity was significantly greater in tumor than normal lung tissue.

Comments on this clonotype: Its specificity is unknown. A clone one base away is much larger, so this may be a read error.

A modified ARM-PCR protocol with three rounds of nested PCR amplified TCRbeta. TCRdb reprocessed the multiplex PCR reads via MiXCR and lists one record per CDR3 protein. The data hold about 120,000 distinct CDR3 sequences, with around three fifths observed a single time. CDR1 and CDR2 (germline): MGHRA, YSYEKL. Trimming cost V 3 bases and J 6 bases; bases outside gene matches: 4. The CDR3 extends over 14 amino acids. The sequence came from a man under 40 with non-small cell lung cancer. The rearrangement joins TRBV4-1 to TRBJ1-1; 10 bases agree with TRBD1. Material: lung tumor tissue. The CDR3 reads CASSHAGTGAEAFF. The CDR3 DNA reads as TGCGCCAGCAGCCATGCCGGGACAGGGGCTGAAGCTTTCTTT.